A single sample is the source of the 12 T cell receptor beta chains below, sequenced in a study of blood T cells in healthy people across ages. Then a second PCR, running roughly 7 to 11 cycles, was carried out with a sample-barcoded 5' primer and a J-beta primer mix. One entry per CDR3 protein results from TCRdb running MiXCR on the 5' RACE reads. The table shows hundreds of thousands of distinct CDR3 sequences, with roughly 40% occurring only once. Sequencing was performed on blood. The origin of the receptors is a man between 18 and 35 years old in good health.

CDR3 sequence (DNA): TGTGCCAGCAGTTTAACGGACAGCCGGCTAGGGAATCAGCCCCAGCATTTT. Residues: CASSLTDSRLGNQPQHF. The chain joins TRBV6-6 to TRBJ1-5, with a possible D match to TRBD1 (6 bases). This CDR3 contains 17 residues. Trimming took off 4 bases at V and 4 bases at J, with 20 bases between the two ends. Germline loops: CDR1 MNHNY, CDR2 SVGAGI (reference sequence).

This clonotype turned up a few times. The chain joins TRBV7-2 to TRBJ1-2, with D uncertain. Germline-derived CDR1 and CDR2 are SGHTA and FQGNSA. The V and J ends lost 1 base and 4 bases respectively, with 10 bases between them. This CDR3 spans 14 amino acids. CDR3 loop: CASSLDQIGYGYTF. The CDR3, as DNA: TGTGCCAGCAGCTTAGACCAGATCGGCTATGGCTACACCTTC.

The J gene is TRBJ2-3, the V gene TRBV7-9, with D perhaps matching TRBD2 (6 bases). The CDR3 runs to 17 residues. Trimming pared 5 bases from V and 1 base from J, leaving 19 bases between. CDR1 SEHNR and CDR2 FQNEAQ come from the germline V gene (reference sequence). CDR3 loop: CASSPGTAGSGTDTQYF. The CDR3 DNA reads TGTGCCAGCAGCCCTGGGACTGCCGGGTCCGGCACAGATACGCAGTATTTT.

This clonotype was detected many times. J is TRBJ2-5 and V is TRBV12-3 or TRBV12-4; 9 positions agree with TRBD2. The V segment lost 7 bases and the J segment 2 bases; nucleotides outside the gene matches: 14. The CDR3 extends over 17 amino acids. CDR3 coding DNA: TGTGCCAGCACCCTGTCGCGGGGGGGACTATCTCAAGAGACCCAGTACTTC. Protein sequence: CASTLSRGGLSQETQYF.

This clonotype was detected a few times. V usage is TRBV10-3 and J usage is TRBJ2-2; D may be TRBD1 (6 bases). CDR1 is ENHRY, CDR2 SYGVKD, per germline. The ends were cut back, 6 bases at V and 5 bases at J, with 19 bases in the middle. The CDR3 totals 16 residues. The CDR3 sequence is CAISRTAERNTGELFF. CDR3 sequence (DNA): TGTGCCATCAGCCGGACAGCCGAACGTAATACCGGGGAGCTGTTTTTT.

The J gene is TRBJ2-1, the V gene TRBV4-2; 12 nucleotides line up with TRBD2. Germline CDR1 and CDR2: LGHNA and YNFKEQ. The CDR3 loop spans 15 amino acids. Unmatched junction bases numbered 6, after V lost 4 bases and J lost 8 bases. The CDR3 DNA sequence: TGTGCCAGCAGCCCGCAGACTAGCGGGAGCGATGAGCAGTTCTTC. Encoded protein: CASSPQTSGSDEQFF.

This clonotype was found a few times. The CDR3 nucleotides read TGCAGCGTTGGGACAGACTTTGCCGGCTACACCTTC. Protein product: CSVGTDFAGYTF. The gene calls are TRBV29-1 and TRBJ1-2; TRBD1 might be the D (6 bases). Germline lookup yields CDR1 SQVTM and CDR2 ANQGSEA. V was clipped by 4 bases and J by 8 bases, with 14 bases between them. The CDR3 contains 12 residues.

V and J are TRBV12-3 or TRBV12-4 and TRBJ2-5, with a weak D call TRBD1 (5 bases). The V end lost 3 bases, the J end lost 3 bases, and 8 bases lay between the germline ends. The CDR3 spans 13 residues. The CDR3 DNA follows: TGTGCCAGCAGTTTTGGGGCAGAAGAGACCCAGTACTTC. Translation: CASSFGAEETQYF.

The V gene is TRBV9, the J gene TRBJ1-3; the D is unclear. Germline V gives CDR1 SGDLS, CDR2 YYNGEE. This CDR3 region has 15 residues. Deletions cut 4 bases from V and 4 bases from J, with 15 bases between. The CDR3 DNA reads TGTGCCAGCAGCCCTACGGCAGGAGGGGGAAACACCATATATTTT. It codes for CASSPTAGGGNTIYF.

V is TRBV7-3 and J is TRBJ2-1; D unresolved. Near its end, the DNA agrees better with TRBJ2-7, so the J call may be wrong. There are 15 residues in the CDR3. CDR1 is SGHTA and CDR2 is FQGTGA in the germline V gene. The CDR3: CASSLKGSSYNEQYF. DNA for the CDR3: TGTGCCAGCAGCTTAAAAGGTAGCTCCTACAATGAGCAGTACTTC.

CDR3: CASSFQALHTDTQYF. Here the CDR3 DNA reads TGTGCCAGCTCTTTTCAGGCACTCCACACAGATACGCAGTATTTT. The chain employs TRBV27 and TRBJ2-3, with D unresolved. Looked up from germline, CDR1 is MNHEY and CDR2 is SMNVEV (reference sequence). V shed 8 bases and J shed 2 bases, with 17 bases lying between them. The CDR3 length is 15 residues.

This clonotype was observed a handful of times. The V call is TRBV6-2 or TRBV6-3, the J call TRBJ2-7; 8 bases are shared with TRBD1. The CDR3 runs to 14 residues. Germline V gene data show CDR1 as MNHEY and CDR2 as SVGEGT. V shed 5 bases and J 3 bases; nucleotides not matched to a gene: 6. The CDR3, as DNA: TGTGCCAGCAGTCGGACAGGGCTACTCTACGAGCAGTACTTC. Translated: CASSRTGLLYEQYF.